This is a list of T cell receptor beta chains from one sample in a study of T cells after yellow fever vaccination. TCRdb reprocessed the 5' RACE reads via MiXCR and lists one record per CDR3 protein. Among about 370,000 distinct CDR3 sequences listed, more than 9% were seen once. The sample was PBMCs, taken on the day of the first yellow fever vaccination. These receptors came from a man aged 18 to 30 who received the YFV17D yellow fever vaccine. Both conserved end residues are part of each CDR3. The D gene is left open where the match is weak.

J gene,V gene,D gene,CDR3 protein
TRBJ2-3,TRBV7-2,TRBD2,CASRGLTGGPYTQYF
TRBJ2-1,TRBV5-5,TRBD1,CASSLVGQGEGEQFF
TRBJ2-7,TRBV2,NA,CASSEYGEIDF
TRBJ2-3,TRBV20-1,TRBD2,CSAAGPSTDTQYF
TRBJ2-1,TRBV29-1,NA,CSVGLGDEQFF
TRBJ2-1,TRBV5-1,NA,CASSFAAVDNEQFF
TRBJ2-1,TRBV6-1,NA,CASIRDRSGYNEQFF
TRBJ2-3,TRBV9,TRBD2,CASSAARLAGGIDTQYF
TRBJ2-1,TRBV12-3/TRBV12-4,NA,CASTTYNEQFF
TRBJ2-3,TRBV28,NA,CASSSPGTLSTDTQYF
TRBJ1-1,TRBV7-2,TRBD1,CASRTGWITEAFF
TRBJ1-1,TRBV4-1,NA,CASSQNEARAFF
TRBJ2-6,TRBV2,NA,CASSVEVAGANVLTF
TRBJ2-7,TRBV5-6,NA,CASRVQGGYEQYF
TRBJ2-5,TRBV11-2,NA,CASSLGGGRRTGETQYF
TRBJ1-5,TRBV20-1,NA,CSALRQGNQPQHF
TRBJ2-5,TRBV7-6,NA,CASRISGARGTQYF
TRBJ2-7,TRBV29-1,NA,CSAKLLGQGAEQYF
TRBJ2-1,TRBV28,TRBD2,CASRSGRTGNEQFF
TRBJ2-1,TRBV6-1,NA,CASSTRAGNLHEQFF
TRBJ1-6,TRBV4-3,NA,CASRQWNSPLHF
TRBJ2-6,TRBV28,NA,CASSPPLGRLPIDSGANVLTF
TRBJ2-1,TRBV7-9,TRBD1,CASSPSGQVIRDEQFF
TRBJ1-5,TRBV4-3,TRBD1,CASSQSGGHQPQHF
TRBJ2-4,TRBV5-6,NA,CASSLLTLLAKNIQYF
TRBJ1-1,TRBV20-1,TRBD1,CSVVTGVDTEAFF